These T cell receptor beta chains were read from a single sample in a study of radiation and T cells in renal cell carcinoma. Sequencing used immunoSEQ multiplex PCR; TCRdb keeps in-frame clones, though not all of them. The profile shows 130,000 to 150,000 clones, 86% of them singletons. The sequenced sample was blood, obtained from a patient whose treatment included radiotherapy and nephrectomy. The receptor source for this set is a woman aged 45-65 years with renal cell carcinoma. Each CDR3 is given with its conserved first and last residue. The order of the fields is D gene, V gene, J gene, clone size, CDR3 DNA, CDR3 protein. D genes are given only for firm matches. Some rows have no size entry. The others give once, few or many, or a class for an expanded clone.

d_gene: .
v_gene: TRBV28
j_gene: TRBJ1-5
abundance: few
CDR3nt: TGTGCCAGCAGGGCCCGGGGGGCTGAACATAGCAATCAGCCCCAGCATTTT
CDR3aa: CASRARGAEHSNQPQHF

d_gene: .
v_gene: TRBV28
j_gene: TRBJ1-2
abundance: .
CDR3nt: TGTGCCAGCAGTTTATTTGGAGGGGCTAACTATGGCTACACCTTC
CDR3aa: CASSLFGGANYGYTF

d_gene: .
v_gene: TRBV4-3
j_gene: TRBJ2-6
abundance: .
CDR3nt: TGCGCCAGCAGCCAAGAAGGGACGTCTGGGGCCAACGTCCTGACTTTC
CDR3aa: CASSQEGTSGANVLTF

d_gene: .
v_gene: TRBV19
j_gene: TRBJ2-1
abundance: .
CDR3nt: TGTGCCAGTCGTGGGAGGGGGGCTAACTACAATGAGCAGTTCTTC
CDR3aa: CASRGRGANYNEQFF

d_gene: .
v_gene: TRBV5-1
j_gene: TRBJ2-5
abundance: .
CDR3nt: TGCGCCAGCAGCCCCGGGGGAGGTGGGTCCTCAGAGACCCAGTACTTC
CDR3aa: CASSPGGGGSSETQYF

d_gene: TRBD2
v_gene: TRBV10-1
j_gene: TRBJ2-2
abundance: .
CDR3nt: TGCGCCAGCAGTGAAGCGGGAGCGGCCGGGGAGCTGTTTTTT
CDR3aa: CASSEAGAAGELFF

d_gene: .
v_gene: TRBV6-5
j_gene: TRBJ2-7
abundance: .
CDR3nt: TGTGCCAGCAGCAACCGGGAGAGTGGTACTTACGAGCAGTACTTC
CDR3aa: CASSNRESGTYEQYF

d_gene: .
v_gene: TRBV9
j_gene: TRBJ2-2
abundance: .
CDR3nt: TGTGCCAGCAGCAGAGGGGGGAACACCGGGGAGCTGTTTTTT
CDR3aa: CASSRGGNTGELFF

d_gene: .
v_gene: TRBV10-2
j_gene: TRBJ2-7
abundance: .
CDR3nt: TGCGCCAGCGCTCGGACCTACTGGTACGAGCAGTACTTC
CDR3aa: CASARTYWYEQYF

d_gene: .
v_gene: TRBV9
j_gene: TRBJ1-2
abundance: .
CDR3nt: TGTGCCAGCAGCGTAGGAAGCAGTGTCGTCTATGGCTACACCTTC
CDR3aa: CASSVGSSVVYGYTF

d_gene: .
v_gene: TRBV5-4
j_gene: TRBJ1-4
abundance: .
CDR3nt: TGTGCCAGCAGCTCGGACGACACCTGGGGAGGGGGTGAAAAACTGTTTTTT
CDR3aa: CASSSDDTWGGGEKLFF

d_gene: .
v_gene: TRBV28
j_gene: TRBJ2-7
abundance: .
CDR3nt: TGTGCCAGCAGTTTGGGCGGGGACTCCTACGAGCAGTACTTC
CDR3aa: CASSLGGDSYEQYF

d_gene: .
v_gene: TRBV9
j_gene: TRBJ2-1
abundance: once
CDR3nt: TGTGCCAGCAGCGTAGTAGAGGATCTTCAGTTCTTC
CDR3aa: CASSVVEDLQFF

d_gene: .
v_gene: TRBV9
j_gene: TRBJ2-3
abundance: .
CDR3nt: TGTGCCAGCAGCGCCAGGGGGACTATAGGGACAGATACGCAGTATTTT
CDR3aa: CASSARGTIGTDTQYF

d_gene: TRBD1
v_gene: TRBV25-1
j_gene: TRBJ1-2
abundance: .
CDR3nt: TGTGCCAGCAGTGAATCGGGGACAGGGGGGGATGGCTACACCTTC
CDR3aa: CASSESGTGGDGYTF

d_gene: .
v_gene: TRBV12-2
j_gene: TRBJ2-7
abundance: .
CDR3nt: TGTGCAAGTCGCTTACGCCTTGGGCACCAAACAGAACACTACGAGCAGTACTTC
CDR3aa: CASRLRLGHQTEHYEQYF

d_gene: .
v_gene: TRBV6-5
j_gene: TRBJ1-6
abundance: once
CDR3nt: TGTGCCAGCAGTTCACTTAATTCACCCCTCCACTTT
CDR3aa: CASSSLNSPLHF

d_gene: .
v_gene: TRBV19
j_gene: TRBJ1-4
abundance: .
CDR3nt: TGTGCCAGTAGTCACACGGGCACAACTAATGAAAAACTGTTTTTT
CDR3aa: CASSHTGTTNEKLFF

d_gene: .
v_gene: TRBV7-9
j_gene: TRBJ1-4
abundance: .
CDR3nt: TGTGCCAGCAGCCGGACCGGTGGAACTAATGAAAAACTGTTTTTT
CDR3aa: CASSRTGGTNEKLFF

d_gene: TRBD1
v_gene: TRBV5-1
j_gene: TRBJ2-7
abundance: .
CDR3nt: TGCGCCAGCAGCTTGCTGGGACAGGGGCCCTACGAGCAGTACTTC
CDR3aa: CASSLLGQGPYEQYF

d_gene: .
v_gene: TRBV27
j_gene: TRBJ1-5
abundance: .
CDR3nt: TGTGCCAGCAGTTTATCGATCCAGGACAACCGACAGCATTTT
CDR3aa: CASSLSIQDNRQHF

d_gene: TRBD2
v_gene: TRBV6-4
j_gene: TRBJ2-5
abundance: .
CDR3nt: TGTGCCAGCAGTGACTCAAGGATAGCGGGGAAAGAGACCCAGTACTTC
CDR3aa: CASSDSRIAGKETQYF

d_gene: TRBD2
v_gene: TRBV28
j_gene: TRBJ2-7
abundance: .
CDR3nt: TGTGCCAGCAGTTCCGGGACTAGCGGATCCTACGAGCAGTACTTC
CDR3aa: CASSSGTSGSYEQYF

d_gene: .
v_gene: TRBV7-9
j_gene: TRBJ2-1
abundance: .
CDR3nt: TGTGCCAGCAGCCCTCCTGGCAATGAGCAGTTCTTC
CDR3aa: CASSPPGNEQFF

d_gene: .
v_gene: TRBV6-5
j_gene: TRBJ1-2
abundance: .
CDR3nt: TGTGCCAGCAGGGGGGGGGAGAGCTATGGCTACACCTTC
CDR3aa: CASRGGESYGYTF

d_gene: .
v_gene: TRBV9
j_gene: TRBJ1-4
abundance: .
CDR3nt: TGTGCCAGCAGCGTCAGAGACCAGGCAACTAATGAAAAACTGTTTTTT
CDR3aa: CASSVRDQATNEKLFF

d_gene: TRBD1
v_gene: TRBV7-2
j_gene: TRBJ1-1
abundance: .
CDR3nt: TGTGCCAGCAGCTTAGCTGACAGGGGCACTGAAGCTTTCTTT
CDR3aa: CASSLADRGTEAFF

d_gene: .
v_gene: TRBV7-2
j_gene: TRBJ2-7
abundance: .
CDR3nt: TGTGCCAGCAGCTTAGCGGGAGGTGGGCAGTACTTC
CDR3aa: CASSLAGGGQYF

d_gene: .
v_gene: TRBV29-1
j_gene: TRBJ1-4
abundance: .
CDR3nt: TGCAGCGTTGGAAGTCAGGCCGCCGGACTGTTTTTT
CDR3aa: CSVGSQAAGLFF

d_gene: .
v_gene: TRBV4-1
j_gene: TRBJ2-2
abundance: .
CDR3nt: TGCGCCAGCAGCCAAGAACCGACGGACACCGGGGAGCTGTTTTTT
CDR3aa: CASSQEPTDTGELFF

d_gene: .
v_gene: TRBV7-9
j_gene: TRBJ2-3
abundance: .
CDR3nt: TGTGCCAGCAGCTCGGGACACTTGGGTCCCACAGATACGCAGTATTTT
CDR3aa: CASSSGHLGPTDTQYF

d_gene: TRBD2
v_gene: TRBV5-1
j_gene: TRBJ2-3
abundance: .
CDR3nt: TGCGCCAGCAGCTCTCGACTAGCGGAGCATGTCACAGATACGCAGTATTTT
CDR3aa: CASSSRLAEHVTDTQYF

d_gene: .
v_gene: TRBV11-2
j_gene: TRBJ2-1
abundance: .
CDR3nt: TGTGCCAGCAGACGTTCTTTTGGTGAGCAGTTCTTC
CDR3aa: CASRRSFGEQFF

d_gene: TRBD1
v_gene: TRBV5-4
j_gene: TRBJ1-5
abundance: .
CDR3nt: TGTGCCAGCAGCTTCCGGGACAGGGGGTATAGCAATCAGCCCCAGCATTTT
CDR3aa: CASSFRDRGYSNQPQHF

d_gene: .
v_gene: TRBV4-3
j_gene: TRBJ1-3
abundance: .
CDR3nt: TGCGCCAGCAGCCATTACGGACAGTCCTCTGGAAACACCATATATTTT
CDR3aa: CASSHYGQSSGNTIYF

d_gene: TRBD1
v_gene: TRBV19
j_gene: TRBJ1-6
abundance: .
CDR3nt: TGTGCCAGTAGTATGGCCCGGGACAGGGGTTCACCCCTCCACTTT
CDR3aa: CASSMARDRGSPLHF

d_gene: TRBD2
v_gene: TRBV7-2
j_gene: TRBJ2-3
abundance: .
CDR3nt: TGTGCCAGCAGCCTTCCTAGCGGGGGGACAGATACGCAGTATTTT
CDR3aa: CASSLPSGGTDTQYF

d_gene: .
v_gene: TRBV18
j_gene: TRBJ1-2
abundance: .
CDR3nt: TGTGCCAGCTCCCCGGGGCAGACTAACTATGGCTACACCTTC
CDR3aa: CASSPGQTNYGYTF

d_gene: .
v_gene: TRBV7-2
j_gene: TRBJ1-4
abundance: .
CDR3nt: TGTGCCAGCAGCTTAAAAAGAGTCGCAACTAATGAAAAACTGTTTTTT
CDR3aa: CASSLKRVATNEKLFF

d_gene: .
v_gene: TRBV9
j_gene: TRBJ2-3
abundance: .
CDR3nt: TGTGCCAGCAGCGTATCAGGGACAAGCACAGATACGCAGTATTTT
CDR3aa: CASSVSGTSTDTQYF

d_gene: TRBD1
v_gene: TRBV6-1
j_gene: TRBJ2-5
abundance: .
CDR3nt: TGTGCCAGCAGTGAAGCCCACCGGACAGGGTACCAAGAGACCCAGTACTTC
CDR3aa: CASSEAHRTGYQETQYF

d_gene: TRBD2
v_gene: TRBV7-2
j_gene: TRBJ2-7
abundance: .
CDR3nt: TGTGCCAGCAGTCCACCGGGGGGGCAAACCTACGAGCAGTACTTC
CDR3aa: CASSPPGGQTYEQYF

d_gene: .
v_gene: TRBV2
j_gene: TRBJ1-2
abundance: .
CDR3nt: TGTGCCAGCTCGGTTTATTCGGGGGGCTACACCTTC
CDR3aa: CASSVYSGGYTF

d_gene: .
v_gene: TRBV9
j_gene: TRBJ2-1
abundance: .
CDR3nt: TGTGCCAGCAGCCAAGTCGGAGGTGGGAATGAGCAGTTCTTC
CDR3aa: CASSQVGGGNEQFF

d_gene: .
v_gene: TRBV9
j_gene: TRBJ2-3
abundance: .
CDR3nt: TGTGCCAGCAGCGTAGAAAGCGGCGGTGGGGGATCGCAGTATTTT
CDR3aa: CASSVESGGGGSQYF

d_gene: .
v_gene: TRBV19
j_gene: TRBJ1-6
abundance: .
CDR3nt: TGTGCCAGTAGTACAACAGGTTTATTTTCACCCCTCCACTTT
CDR3aa: CASSTTGLFSPLHF

d_gene: .
v_gene: TRBV5-1
j_gene: TRBJ1-4
abundance: .
CDR3nt: TGCGCCAGCAGCTTGTTTGGGGCAACTAATGAAAAACTGTTTTTT
CDR3aa: CASSLFGATNEKLFF

d_gene: TRBD1
v_gene: TRBV5-6
j_gene: TRBJ1-5
abundance: .
CDR3nt: TGTGCCAGCAGCTTGGAGGGTGGGGACAGGGTTGGTCAGCCCCAGCATTTT
CDR3aa: CASSLEGGDRVGQPQHF

d_gene: .
v_gene: TRBV5-6
j_gene: TRBJ1-3
abundance: once
CDR3nt: TGTGCCAGCAGCCGACAGCTCTCTGGAAACACCATATATTTT
CDR3aa: CASSRQLSGNTIYF

d_gene: .
v_gene: TRBV7-2
j_gene: TRBJ2-7
abundance: .
CDR3nt: TGTGCCAGCAGCTCAAGAAACGACTACGAGCAGTACTTC
CDR3aa: CASSSRNDYEQYF

d_gene: TRBD1
v_gene: TRBV28
j_gene: TRBJ1-2
abundance: .
CDR3nt: TGTGCCAGCAGCCGGGACAGGGATGGCTACACCTTC
CDR3aa: CASSRDRDGYTF

d_gene: .
v_gene: TRBV11-2
j_gene: TRBJ2-5
abundance: .
CDR3nt: TGTGCCAGCAGCCCCGGGACCGCCGAGGAGACCCAGTACTTC
CDR3aa: CASSPGTAEETQYF

d_gene: TRBD2
v_gene: TRBV7-2
j_gene: TRBJ2-7
abundance: .
CDR3nt: TGTGCCAGCAGCCCCCGACTAGCGGGCCTGACCTACGAGCAGTACTTC
CDR3aa: CASSPRLAGLTYEQYF

d_gene: .
v_gene: TRBV7-2
j_gene: TRBJ2-7
abundance: .
CDR3nt: TGTGCCAGCAGTCAGAGGGGGGAGCAGTACTTC
CDR3aa: CASSQRGEQYF

d_gene: .
v_gene: TRBV7-2
j_gene: TRBJ1-4
abundance: few
CDR3nt: TGTGCCAGCAGCTTAGCGCATCAAAAACTGTTTTTT
CDR3aa: CASSLAHQKLFF

d_gene: .
v_gene: TRBV4-3
j_gene: TRBJ1-4
abundance: .
CDR3nt: TGCGCCAGCAGCCAAGATCGCGGGGGGTGGGGTGAAAAACTGTTTTTT
CDR3aa: CASSQDRGGWGEKLFF

d_gene: .
v_gene: TRBV18
j_gene: TRBJ2-7
abundance: .
CDR3nt: TGTGCCAGCTCACCGGGGTCCGCGTTCCAGCAGTACTTC
CDR3aa: CASSPGSAFQQYF

d_gene: .
v_gene: TRBV28
j_gene: TRBJ2-3
abundance: .
CDR3nt: TGTGCCAGCAGTTTACAGCCCGTTACAGATACGCAGTATTTT
CDR3aa: CASSLQPVTDTQYF